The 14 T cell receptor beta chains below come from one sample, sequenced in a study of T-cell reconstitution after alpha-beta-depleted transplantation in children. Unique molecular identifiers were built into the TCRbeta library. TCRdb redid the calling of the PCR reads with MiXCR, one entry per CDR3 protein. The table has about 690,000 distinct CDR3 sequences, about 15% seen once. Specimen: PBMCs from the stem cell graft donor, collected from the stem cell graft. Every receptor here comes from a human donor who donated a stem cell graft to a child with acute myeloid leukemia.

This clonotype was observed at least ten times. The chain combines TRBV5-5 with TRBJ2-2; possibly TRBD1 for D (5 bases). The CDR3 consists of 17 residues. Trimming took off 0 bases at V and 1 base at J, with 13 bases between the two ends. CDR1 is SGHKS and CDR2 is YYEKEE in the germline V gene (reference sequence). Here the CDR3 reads CASSLAGQGRNTGELFF. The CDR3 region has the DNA TGTGCCAGCAGCTTGGCCGGGCAGGGTAGGAACACCGGGGAGCTGTTTTTT.

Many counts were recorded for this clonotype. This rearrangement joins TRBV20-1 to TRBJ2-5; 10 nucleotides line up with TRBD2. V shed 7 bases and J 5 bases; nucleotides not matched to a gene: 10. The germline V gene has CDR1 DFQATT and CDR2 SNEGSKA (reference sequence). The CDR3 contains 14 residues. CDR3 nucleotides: TGCAGTGGTGTAGCGGGGGGATGGACGGAGACCCAGTACTTC. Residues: CSGVAGGWTETQYF.

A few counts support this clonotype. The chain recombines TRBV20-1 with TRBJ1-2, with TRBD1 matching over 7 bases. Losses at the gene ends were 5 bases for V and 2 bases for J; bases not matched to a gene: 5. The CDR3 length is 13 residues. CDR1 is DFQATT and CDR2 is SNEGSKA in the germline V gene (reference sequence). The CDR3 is CSAWDSPNYGYTF. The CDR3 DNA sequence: TGCAGTGCTTGGGACAGCCCGAACTATGGCTACACCTTC.

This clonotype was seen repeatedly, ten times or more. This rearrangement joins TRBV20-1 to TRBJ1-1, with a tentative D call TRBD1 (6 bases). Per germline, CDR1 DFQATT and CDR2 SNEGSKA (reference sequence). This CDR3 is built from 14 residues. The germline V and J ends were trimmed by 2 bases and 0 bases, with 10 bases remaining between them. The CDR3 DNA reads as TGCAGTGCTAGAACAGGGAGAATGAACACTGAAGCTTTCTTT. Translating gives CSARTGRMNTEAFF.

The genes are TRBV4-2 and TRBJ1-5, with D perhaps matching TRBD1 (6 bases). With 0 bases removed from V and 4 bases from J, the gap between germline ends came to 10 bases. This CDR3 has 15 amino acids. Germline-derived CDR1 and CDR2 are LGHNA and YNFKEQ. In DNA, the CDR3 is TGTGCCAGCAGCCAAGACGACAGGTCTAATCAGCCCCAGCATTTT. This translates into CASSQDDRSNQPQHF.

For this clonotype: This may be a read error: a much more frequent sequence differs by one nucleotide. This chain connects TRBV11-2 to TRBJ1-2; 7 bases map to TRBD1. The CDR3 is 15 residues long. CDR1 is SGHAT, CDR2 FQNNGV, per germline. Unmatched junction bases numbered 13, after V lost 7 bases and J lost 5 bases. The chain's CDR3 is CASNQGWDSQYGYTF. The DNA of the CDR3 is TGTGCCAGCAATCAAGGATGGGACAGTCAGTATGGCTACACCTTC.

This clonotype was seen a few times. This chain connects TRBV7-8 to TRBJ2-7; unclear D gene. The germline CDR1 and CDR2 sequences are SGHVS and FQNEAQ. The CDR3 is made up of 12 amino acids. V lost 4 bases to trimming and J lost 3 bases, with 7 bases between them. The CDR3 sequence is CASSSNFYEQYF. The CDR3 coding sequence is TGTGCCAGCAGCTCTAATTTCTACGAGCAGTACTTC.

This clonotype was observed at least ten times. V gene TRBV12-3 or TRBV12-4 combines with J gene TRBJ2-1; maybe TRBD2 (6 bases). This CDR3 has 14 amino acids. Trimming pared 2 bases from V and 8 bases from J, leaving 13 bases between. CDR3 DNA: TGTGCCAGCAGTTTACGGGGGTCCGGGGATGAGCAGTTCTTC. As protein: CASSLRGSGDEQFF.

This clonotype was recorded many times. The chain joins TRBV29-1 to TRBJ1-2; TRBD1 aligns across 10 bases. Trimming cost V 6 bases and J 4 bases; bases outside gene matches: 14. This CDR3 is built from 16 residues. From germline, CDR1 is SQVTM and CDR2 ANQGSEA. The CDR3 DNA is TGCAGCGTCCCCGGGACAGGGGATAGCACGACCTATGGCTACACCTTC. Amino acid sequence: CSVPGTGDSTTYGYTF.

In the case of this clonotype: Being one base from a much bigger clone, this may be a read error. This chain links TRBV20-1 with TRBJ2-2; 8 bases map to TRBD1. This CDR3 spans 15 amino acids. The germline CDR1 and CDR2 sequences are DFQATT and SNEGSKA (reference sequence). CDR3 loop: CCARSGQDDTGELFF. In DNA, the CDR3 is TGCTGTGCTAGATCGGGACAGGACGACACCGGGGAGCTGTTTTTT.

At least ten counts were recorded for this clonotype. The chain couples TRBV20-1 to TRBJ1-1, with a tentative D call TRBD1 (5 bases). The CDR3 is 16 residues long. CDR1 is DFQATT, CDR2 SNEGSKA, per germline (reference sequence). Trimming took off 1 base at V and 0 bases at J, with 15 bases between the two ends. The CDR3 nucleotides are TGCAGTGCTAGAGGTGGCCTGGGGCAGTTGAACACTGAAGCTTTCTTT. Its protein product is CSARGGLGQLNTEAFF.

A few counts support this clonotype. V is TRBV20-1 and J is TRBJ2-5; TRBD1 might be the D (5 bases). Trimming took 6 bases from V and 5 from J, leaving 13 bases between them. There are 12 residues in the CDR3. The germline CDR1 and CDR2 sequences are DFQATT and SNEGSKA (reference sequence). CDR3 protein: CSAHKGPETQYF. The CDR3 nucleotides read TGCAGTGCACACAAGGGGCCTGAGACCCAGTACTTC.

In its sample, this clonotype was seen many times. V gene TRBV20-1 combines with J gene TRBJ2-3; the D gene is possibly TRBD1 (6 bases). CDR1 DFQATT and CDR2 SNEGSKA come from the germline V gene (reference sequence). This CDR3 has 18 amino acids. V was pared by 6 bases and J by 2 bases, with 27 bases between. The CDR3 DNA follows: TGCAGTGCACCATCCCCCCGATGGGGGCAGACCTACACAGATACGCAGTATTTT. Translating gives CSAPSPRWGQTYTDTQYF.

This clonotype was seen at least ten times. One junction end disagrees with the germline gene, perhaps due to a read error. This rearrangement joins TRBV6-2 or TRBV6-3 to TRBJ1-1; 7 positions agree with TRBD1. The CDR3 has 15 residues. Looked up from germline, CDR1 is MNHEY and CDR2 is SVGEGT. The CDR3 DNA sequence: TGCGCCAGCAGCCCAAGGGACAGCATGAACACTGAAGCTTTCTTT. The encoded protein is CASSPRDSMNTEAFF.